This TCR beta chain was sequenced during a study of T cells in localized non-small cell lung cancer. Using immunoSEQ multiplex PCR, the repertoire was profiled, and TCRdb retains in-frame clones only, with some absent. The table lists more than 45,000 clones, 60% to 85% of them singletons. Germline V gene sequence: CDR1 SGDLS, CDR2 YYNGEE. The CDR3 consists of 15 residues. The V and J ends lost 3 bases and 0 bases respectively, with 10 bases between them. The chain recombines TRBV9 with TRBJ2-1; D is perhaps TRBD1 (5 bases). The source was peripheral blood, collected before any cancer treatment. This TCR was sampled from a man aged 35 to 70 with stage I squamous cell lung carcinoma. The CDR3: CASSATGNSYNEQFF. CDR3 nucleotides: TGTGCCAGCAGCGCAACAGGAAACTCCTACAATGAGCAGTTCTTC.